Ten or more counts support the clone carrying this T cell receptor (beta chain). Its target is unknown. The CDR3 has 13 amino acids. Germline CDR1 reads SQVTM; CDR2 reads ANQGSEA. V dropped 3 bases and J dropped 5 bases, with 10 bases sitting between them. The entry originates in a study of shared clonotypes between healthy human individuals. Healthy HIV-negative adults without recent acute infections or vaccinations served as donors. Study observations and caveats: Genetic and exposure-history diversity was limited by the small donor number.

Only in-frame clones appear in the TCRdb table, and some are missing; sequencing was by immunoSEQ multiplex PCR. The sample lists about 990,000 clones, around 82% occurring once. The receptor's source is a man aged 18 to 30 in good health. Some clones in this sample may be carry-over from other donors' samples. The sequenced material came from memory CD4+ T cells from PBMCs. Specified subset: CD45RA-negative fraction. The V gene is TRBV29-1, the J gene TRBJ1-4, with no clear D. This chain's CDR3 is CSVDTASNEKLFF. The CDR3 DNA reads TGCAGCGTTGACACAGCGTCAAATGAAAAACTGTTTTTT.